The T cell receptor beta chain described here comes from a study of identical twins. This clonotype showed up just a few times. Its specificity is not known. All donors were healthy Caucasians. The CDR3 spans 12 residues. V gave up 10 bases and J gave up 6 bases, with 12 bases separating them. The germline CDR1 and CDR2 sequences are ENHRY and SYGVKD. Via MiXCR, TCRdb re-called the 5' RACE reads, giving one row per CDR3 protein. Counted here are hundreds of thousands of distinct CDR3 sequences, around 8.6% occurring once; the ten biggest clones make up roughly 0.9%. Points from the study as a whole: Modeled out-of-frame TCR alpha sharing in monozygotic twins fell below observed levels.

These data also formed part of another study, on yellow fever vaccine responses in identical twins.

The sequence derives from a woman aged 18-29 years in good health. The rearrangement joins TRBV10-3 to TRBJ2-2, with D possibly being TRBD1 or TRBD2 (5 bases each). The sample taken for sequencing was PBMCs. CDR3 coding DNA: TGTGCCACAACTATGGGGGCCGGGGAGCTGTTTTTT. This codes for CATTMGAGELFF.